The following is a TCR beta chain sequence with its context. Its target is unknown. Time point meaning: week 35, safety follow-up. A single vaccine dose contained 300 ug of mutant IDH1 20-mer peptide, and topical imiquimod was used with it. This CDR3 spans 13 amino acids. CDR1 and CDR2 (germline): MNHEY, SVGAGI. V was clipped by 5 bases and J by 1 base, with 8 bases between them. Generated by immunoSEQ multiplex PCR, the TCRdb table keeps only in-frame clones and is missing some. In the table there are about 30,000 clones, over 65% of which are singletons. This entry comes from a study of a mutant IDH1 vaccine in newly diagnosed glioma. Study details: The study started vaccination 4-6 weeks after radiotherapy alone, or with temozolomide cycles.

The sample consisted of PBMCs, taken from a glioma patient whose treatment included an IDH1 peptide vaccine. The receptor was isolated from a man aged 25-45 years with glioma. The chain recombines TRBV6-5 with TRBJ2-5; perhaps TRBD1 as D (5 bases). The CDR3 here is CASSRTPQETQYF. CDR3 bases: TGTGCCAGCAGTCGGACACCCCAAGAGACCCAGTACTTC.